The entry below gives a single T cell receptor (beta chain) sequence along with its context. In its sample, this clonotype was seen many times. What this receptor recognizes is not known. The sample holds no much larger clone one base away, and base qualities are not on file. The library was prepared using 5' RACE. The instrument given in TCRdb is Illumina HiSeq 2000. Template switching added a universal primer binding site, and the final cDNA carried a unique molecular identifier that allowed TCR cDNA molecules to be counted accurately. Specific primers in the conserved constant-segment region were used to synthesize first-strand cDNA for the TCR alpha and beta chains. To control for contamination, each cDNA library was double barcoded with a SMART-Mk sample barcode plus Illumina barcodes. TruSeq adapter sequences and Illumina sample barcodes were added in two successive PCR steps. The TCR alpha and beta cDNA libraries were sequenced on the Illumina HiSeq platform using custom primers. In the source study's methods: Raw reads were processed with MiGEC to extract unique molecular identifiers, and MiXCR was used to determine CDR3 positions. For each individual, recombination models were inferred using an EM algorithm with the repgenHMM and IGoR tools. The tcR package in R was used for shared clonotype analysis, with sharing normalized by the product of cloneset sizes. Out-of-frame nonproductive sequences were analyzed to study raw recombination free of thymic and clonal selection effects. TCRdb reran the public reads through fastp at Q25 and MiXCR, keeping productive beta chains. When rows share a CDR3 protein, they turn into one entry using the most common DNA and genes. For this entry, the V and J calls and clone size follow TCRdb and not the study's own pipeline. For this sample there are about 280,000 distinct CDR3 sequences; more than 6.5% appear just once. The ten largest make up approximately 2% of the sample.

Only healthy Caucasian donors were included. Three pairs of female monozygotic twins, all aged about 18 to 30 years, made up the twin cohort. Miltenyi CD45RO+ enrichment and human naive T-cell isolation kits were used to isolate memory (CD45RO+) and naive T cells from PBMC. This sample was taken from a study of identical twins (dated by TCRdb to 2016 to 2017). Regarding the complete study: To test whether fetal clonotypes persist, the study used deep sequencing on TCR alpha and beta repertoires from monozygotic twins, unrelated adults of various ages, and cord blood. To rule out contamination, the twin experiments were replicated at different times with different library preparation protocols.

V loses 0 bases of germline sequence and J loses 0 bases, and the interval between the two ends is 9 bases. The CDR3 contains 16 residues, cysteine and phenylalanine counted. Only the CDR3 part of the read is kept: 48 bases, read in frame from the first base. CDR1 and CDR2 are drawn from the germline V gene: MNHEY, SVGAGI. Study-level results and caveats: Because the same donors could not be followed over many years, the conclusions depended on cross-sectional statistical analysis. Out-of-frame TCR alpha sequences shared between twins showed an excess of low generation-probability sequences compared with coincidental sharing between unrelated individuals. Invariant T cells such as MAIT and iNKT could partly confound zero-insertion analyses, although diverse VJ usage argued against such confounding for most clonotypes. Abundant cord blood beta clonotypes had fewer insertions, young adult naive repertoires showed a similar but weaker trend, and memory repertoires showed no such trend. In beta out-of-frame sequences, excess twin sharing was weaker, because having fewer shared sequences lowered the signal-to-noise ratio. Out-of-frame TCR alpha sharing in monozygotic twins was systematically underestimated by recombination models, whereas sharing between unrelated individuals was in agreement with the recombination models.

The same sample was also used in a study of yellow fever vaccine responses in identical twins. Drawing on the second study: According to the authors, the vaccine-induced T cell response in identical twins seemed to be partly convergent and partly specific to each individual. In identical twins, the study followed T cell clones that responded to the vaccine with precision.

This clonotype originated in a woman under 30 in good health. The rearranged chain carries TRBV6-5 and TRBJ1-5; no confident D gene assignment can be made. What was sequenced was memory (CD45RO+) T cells sorted from blood. This specimen's cell subset or site label, per the study, means: CD45RO+ enriched T cells. CDR3 reads: CASSYSRSNSNQPQHF. The DNA reads as follows: TGTGCCAGCAGTTACTCGAGGAGTAATAGCAATCAGCCCCAGCATTTT.